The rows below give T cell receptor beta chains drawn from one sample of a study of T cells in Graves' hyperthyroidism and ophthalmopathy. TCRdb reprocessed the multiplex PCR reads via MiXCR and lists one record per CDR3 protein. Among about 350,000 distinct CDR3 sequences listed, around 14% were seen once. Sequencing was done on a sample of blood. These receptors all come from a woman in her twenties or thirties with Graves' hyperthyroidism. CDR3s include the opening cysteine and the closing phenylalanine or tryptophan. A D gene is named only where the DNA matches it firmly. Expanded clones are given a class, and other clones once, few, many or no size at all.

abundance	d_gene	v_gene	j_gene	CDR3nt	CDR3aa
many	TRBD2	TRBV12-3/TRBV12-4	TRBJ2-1	TGTGCCAGCAGTTTATCACCTAGCGGGATTTACAATGAGCAGTTCTTC	CASSLSPSGIYNEQFF
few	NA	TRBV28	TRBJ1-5	TGTGCCAGCAGTGTAGGGGGGACCAATCAGCCCCAGCATTTT	CASSVGGTNQPQHF
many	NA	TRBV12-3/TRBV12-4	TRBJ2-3	TGTGCCAGCGGAAAGCGGAGTGCCGGCACAGATACGCAGTATTTT	CASGKRSAGTDTQYF
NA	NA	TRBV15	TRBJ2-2	TGTGCCACCAGCAGAGATCTGGGGACCCCGAACACCGGGGAGCTGTTTTTT	CATSRDLGTPNTGELFF
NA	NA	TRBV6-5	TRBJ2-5	TGTGCCAGCACTTACATGGAGGGGGGAGCAGAGACCCAGTACTTC	CASTYMEGGAETQYF
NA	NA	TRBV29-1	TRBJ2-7	TGCAGCGTTGAAGGGGCAGGGGGGATTCACGAGCAGTACTTC	CSVEGAGGIHEQYF
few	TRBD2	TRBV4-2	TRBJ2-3	TGTGCCAGCAGCCAAGGGGCGGGAGTCACAGATACGCAGTATTTT	CASSQGAGVTDTQYF
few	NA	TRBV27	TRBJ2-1	TGTGCCAGCGGGGGAATATTGAGCTCCTACAATGAGCAGTTCTTC	CASGGILSSYNEQFF
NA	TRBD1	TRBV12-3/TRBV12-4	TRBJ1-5	TGTGCCAGCAGCTCTTCTACAGGGGGCTGGAGCAATCAGCCCCAGCATTTT	CASSSSTGGWSNQPQHF
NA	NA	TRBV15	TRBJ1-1	TGTGCCACCAGCAGAGACGAAAGGCGTCCGGGACCCATGAACACTGAAGCTTTCTTT	CATSRDERRPGPMNTEAFF
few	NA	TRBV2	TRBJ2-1	TGTGCCAGCAGTGGTTCCTATGAGCAGTTCTTC	CASSGSYEQFF
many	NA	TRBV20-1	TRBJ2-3	TGCAGTGCCTCCGGGCCCGGGGACCCAGATACGCAGTATTTT	CSASGPGDPDTQYF
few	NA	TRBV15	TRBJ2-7	TGTGCTTCAGGCGAGACAGGTTCCCACGAGCAGTACTTC	CASGETGSHEQYF
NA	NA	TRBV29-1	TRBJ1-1	TGCAGCCCGGAGAAGCTCGGGGGAAAGACTGAAGCTTTCTTT	CSPEKLGGKTEAFF
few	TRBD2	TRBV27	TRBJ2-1	TGTGCCAGTGCGCCGGGACTAGCGGGGGGTAATGAGCAGTTCTTC	CASAPGLAGGNEQFF
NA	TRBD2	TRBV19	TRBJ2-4	TGTGCCAGTAGTGCCCGGGGACTAGCTTTTATAGCCAAAAACATTCAGTACTTC	CASSARGLAFIAKNIQYF
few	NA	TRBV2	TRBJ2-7	TGTGCCTGGGCCCCCTACGAGCAGTACTTC	CAWAPYEQYF
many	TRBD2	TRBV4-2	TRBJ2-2	TGTGCCAGCAGTTACACGGGACTAGCGGCAGGTGGGGAGCTGTTTTTT	CASSYTGLAAGGELFF
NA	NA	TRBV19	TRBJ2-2	TGTGCCAGTAGTATTTCTTGGGGCCGGACGAACACCGGGGAGCTGTTTTTT	CASSISWGRTNTGELFF
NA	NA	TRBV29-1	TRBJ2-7	TGCAGCGTTGTAAGTGCTCCCTACGAGCAGTACTTC	CSVVSAPYEQYF
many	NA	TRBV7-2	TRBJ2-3	TGTGCCAGCAGCACAAGCGCGGGTACGCAGTATTTT	CASSTSAGTQYF
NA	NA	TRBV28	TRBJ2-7	TGTGCCAGCAGTTTAATACGGGCAGGGGACTACGAGCAGTACTTC	CASSLIRAGDYEQYF
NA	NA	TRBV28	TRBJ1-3	TGTGCCAGCACTGGTGGAAACACCATATATTTT	CASTGGNTIYF
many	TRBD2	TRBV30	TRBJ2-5	TGTGCCTGGAGGGGGGCGGGAGGTCCCGAGACCCAGTACTTC	CAWRGAGGPETQYF
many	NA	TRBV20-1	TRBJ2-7	TGCAGTGCCAACGGGCTCGAGCAGTACTTC	CSANGLEQYF
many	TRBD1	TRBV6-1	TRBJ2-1	TGTGCCAGCAGTTACCTTATGGGGACAGGGAGCAATGAGCAGTTCTTC	CASSYLMGTGSNEQFF
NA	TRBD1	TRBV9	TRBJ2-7	TGTGCCAGCAGCGCCAGGGGGTTGATGTCGGGAGAGCAGTACTTC	CASSARGLMSGEQYF
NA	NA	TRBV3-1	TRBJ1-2	TGTGCCAGCAGCCAAGTGTCAGTAAAGACTGGCTACACCTTC	CASSQVSVKTGYTF
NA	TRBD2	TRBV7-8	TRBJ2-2	TGTGCCAGCAGCCTAGAGGAGAGCGGGAGAGCCGGGGAGCTGTTTTTT	CASSLEESGRAGELFF
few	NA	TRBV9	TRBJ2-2	TGTGCCAGCAGCTTTGGACAGTCTAACACCGGGGAGCTGTTTTTT	CASSFGQSNTGELFF
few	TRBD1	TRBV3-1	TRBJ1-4	TGTGCCAGCAGCCCGCAGGGGGCCGATCGGTGGAGGGGGTTTAAAAAACTGTTTTTT	CASSPQGADRWRGFKKLFF
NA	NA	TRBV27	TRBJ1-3	TGTGCCAGCAGAGAGATCTCTGGAAACACCATATATTTT	CASREISGNTIYF
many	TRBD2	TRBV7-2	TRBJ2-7	TGTGCCAGCAGCCCTGAGGGACTAGCGGGAGGATGGGAGCAGTACTTC	CASSPEGLAGGWEQYF
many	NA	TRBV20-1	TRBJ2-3	TGCAGTGCTACCGGAGAGAGAACCCAAGATACGCAGTATTTT	CSATGERTQDTQYF
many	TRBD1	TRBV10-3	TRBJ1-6	TGTGCCATCAGTGCGGACAGGCGGAATTCACCCCTCCACTTT	CAISADRRNSPLHF
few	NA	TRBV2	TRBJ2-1	TGTGCCAGCAGTCCTTTTCCCTACAATGAGCAGTTCTTC	CASSPFPYNEQFF
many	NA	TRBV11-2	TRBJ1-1	TGTGCCAGCAGCTCCCTGGGAGGGGGGGAAGACACTGAAGCTTTCTTT	CASSSLGGGEDTEAFF
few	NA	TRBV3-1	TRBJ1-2	TGTGCCAGCAGCCAAGTACAGGGACATGGCTACACCTTC	CASSQVQGHGYTF
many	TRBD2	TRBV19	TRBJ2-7	TGTGCCAGCTCTAGCGGGAGGGCCGAGCAGTACTTC	CASSSGRAEQYF
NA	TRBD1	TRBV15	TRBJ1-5	TGTGCCACCAGCCCGGACAGGGATAGCAATCAGCCCCAGCATTTT	CATSPDRDSNQPQHF
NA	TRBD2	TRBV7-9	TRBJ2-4	TGTGCCAGCAGCTTAGCGGGCTCGGGGGGGGGGATTCAGTACTTC	CASSLAGSGGGIQYF
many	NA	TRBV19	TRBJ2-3	TGTGCCAGTAGTATAAGGGCGAGTCTGGATACGCAGTATTTT	CASSIRASLDTQYF
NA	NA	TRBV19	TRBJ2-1	TGTGCCAGTAGTATTCTGGGGGCCAGCAACAATGAGCAGTTCTTC	CASSILGASNNEQFF
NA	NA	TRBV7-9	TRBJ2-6	TGTGCCAGCAGCTTATCGGACGGTGGTTCTGGGGCCAACGTCCTGACTTTC	CASSLSDGGSGANVLTF
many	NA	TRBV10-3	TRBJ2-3	TGTGCCATCAAGCCTGCGTCTAGCAGGGCCGGAGATACGCAGTATTTT	CAIKPASSRAGDTQYF
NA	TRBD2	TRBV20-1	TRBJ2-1	TGCAGTGCCCGAGGGCTTACTAGCGGGGTCCACAATGAGCAGTTCTTC	CSARGLTSGVHNEQFF
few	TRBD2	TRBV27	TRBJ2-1	TGTGCCAGCAGTCCTACCGGGACTAGCGGGCTCACCTACAATGAGCAGTTCTTC	CASSPTGTSGLTYNEQFF
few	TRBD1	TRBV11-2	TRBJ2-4	TGTGCCAGCAGCCCGACAGGGTCCAACATTCAGTACTTC	CASSPTGSNIQYF
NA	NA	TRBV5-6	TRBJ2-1	TGTGCCAGCAGCTTAATTAACAGCTACAATGAGCAGTTCTTC	CASSLINSYNEQFF